The 27 T cell receptor beta chains listed next were all sequenced from one sample in a study of blood T cell repertoires in COVID-19. The assay was immunoSEQ multiplex PCR, and TCRdb's table has in-frame clones only and misses some. The sample yields roughly 200,000 clones, approximately 90% seen once. Material for sequencing was peripheral blood. These receptors all stem from a woman in her 30s with active or convalescent COVID-19.

This chain uses TRBV27 with TRBJ1-2; 8 bases align to TRBD1. Per the germline V gene, CDR1 is MNHEY and CDR2 is SMNVEV (reference sequence). The CDR3 runs to 16 residues. V was pared by 5 bases and J by 2 bases, with 10 bases of the junction left unmatched. This CDR3 reads CASSLRGQAENYGYTF. The CDR3 region has the DNA TGTGCCAGCAGTCTGCGGGGACAGGCGGAAAACTATGGCTACACCTTC.

The rearrangement uses TRBV28 and TRBJ2-7; D call uncertain. Germline-derived CDR1 and CDR2 are MDHEN and SYDVKM. V was cut by 5 bases and J by 7 bases, with 12 bases left in between. The CDR3 length is 12 residues. The CDR3 is CASSALPREQYF. The CDR3 DNA reads TGTGCCAGCAGTGCCCTCCCCAGGGAGCAGTACTTC.

The CDR3 nucleotides read TGTGCCAGCAGCTCGAGGACAGGGGGAAGCTCCTATAATTCACCCCTCCACTTT. Translated, it gives CASSSRTGGSSYNSPLHF. V and J are TRBV11-2 and TRBJ1-6; 10 bases are shared with TRBD1. Germline-derived CDR1 and CDR2 are SGHAT and FQNNGV. The V segment lost 4 bases and the J segment 0 bases; nucleotides outside the gene matches: 6. This CDR3 spans 18 amino acids.

This clone showed up just once. The chain employs TRBV10-3 and TRBJ2-7, with a weak D call TRBD2 (5 bases). V lost 0 bases and J 5 bases, leaving 8 bases between the germline ends. The CDR3 sequence is 13 residues long. Germline CDR1 and CDR2: ENHRY and SYGVKD. Written as DNA, the CDR3 is TGTGCCATCAGTGAGTCGAGGGATGACGAGCAGTACTTC. Translation gives CAISESRDDEQYF.

CDR3: CSAAGQGSSGYTF. CDR3 nucleotides: TGCAGCGCCGCCGGGCAGGGAAGTAGCGGCTACACCTTC. V is TRBV29-1 and J is TRBJ1-2; maybe TRBD1 (5 bases). V dropped 7 bases and J dropped 8 bases, with 20 bases sitting between them. CDR1 SQVTM and CDR2 ANQGSEA come from the germline V gene. The CDR3 has 13 amino acids.

The genes are TRBV5-5 and TRBJ1-2; D is uncertain. CDR1 is SGHKS, CDR2 YYEKEE, per germline (reference sequence). The CDR3 runs to 12 residues. V was pared by 3 bases and J by 4 bases, with 7 bases between. In DNA, the CDR3 is TGTGCCAGCAGCTCCCGCGCCTATGGCTACACCTTC. Its translation is CASSSRAYGYTF.

Only a few counts were recorded for this clone. The chain employs TRBV30 and TRBJ2-1; 7 bases match TRBD2. This CDR3 is 13 amino acids long. Germline CDR1 reads GTSNPN; CDR2 reads SVGIG (reference sequence). Unmatched junction bases numbered 5, after V lost 3 bases and J lost 6 bases. CDR3 DNA: TGTGCCTGGAGCTGGGGGGGGATCAATGAGCAGTTCTTC. Protein product: CAWSWGGINEQFF.

The V call is TRBV30, the J call TRBJ1-1; 9 bases agree with TRBD1. This CDR3 region has 14 residues. Germline V gene data show CDR1 as GTSNPN and CDR2 as SVGIG (reference sequence). J gave up 1 base and V 5 bases, and 5 bases lay outside the gene matches. The CDR3 protein is CAWEPGQGNTEAFF. In DNA, the CDR3 is TGTGCCTGGGAGCCGGGACAGGGGAACACTGAAGCTTTCTTT.

The gene calls are TRBV3-1 (or the pseudogene TRBV3-2) and TRBJ1-1; possible D gene TRBD1, 5 bases. V was shortened by 2 bases and J by 8 bases, with 15 bases between the two germline ends. CDR3 length: 14 amino acids. Germline CDR1 reads LGHDT; CDR2 reads YNNKEL (reference sequence). The CDR3 spells CASSQWGRRPEAFF. CDR3 in DNA: TGTGCCAGCAGCCAATGGGGGAGGCGGCCCGAAGCTTTCTTT.

The rearrangement joins TRBV7-9 to TRBJ1-2; TRBD1 is a possible D gene (5 bases). V lost 10 bases and J lost 1, with 10 bases in between. Germline V CDR1 and CDR2: SEHNR, FQNEAQ (reference sequence). The CDR3 extends over 12 amino acids. CDR3 bases: TGTGCCACCTCGACAGATAACTATGGCTACACCTTC. Its protein product is CATSTDNYGYTF.

The rearrangement joins TRBV2 to TRBJ2-1; TRBD2 matches 10 bases. Germline V gene lookup returns CDR1 SNHLY and CDR2 FYNNEI. The CDR3 totals 14 residues. The V and J ends lost 4 bases and 8 bases, in that order; junction bases with no gene match: 5. The CDR3 DNA sequence: TGTGCCAGCAGTGGTCTAGCGGGAGTAGATGAGCAGTTCTTC. Its protein product is CASSGLAGVDEQFF. Full variable domain (outside the CDR3, taken from reference TRBV2 and TRBJ2-1): EPEVTQTPSHQVTQMGQEVILRCVPISNHLYFYWYRQILGQKVEFLVSFYNNEISEKSEIFDDQFSVERPDGSNFTLKIRSTKLEDSAMYFCASSGLAGVDEQFFGPGTRLTVL.

The chain joins TRBV30 to TRBJ1-4; 12 bases match TRBD1. CDR1 and CDR2 from the germline V gene are GTSNPN and SVGIG (reference sequence). The V gene end was trimmed by 4 bases and the J gene end by 3 bases; junction bases not matched to a gene: 18. This CDR3 spans 20 amino acids. The CDR3 is CAWNGWGQGARYWSNEKLFF. The CDR3 nucleotides read TGTGCCTGGAATGGATGGGGACAGGGGGCGCGGTATTGGTCTAATGAAAAACTGTTTTTT.

V usage is TRBV7-9 and J usage is TRBJ2-1; TRBD2 aligns across 8 bases. V gave up 3 bases and J gave up 4 bases; unmatched junction bases: 2. This CDR3 has 14 residues. The germline gives CDR1 SEHNR, CDR2 FQNEAQ (reference sequence). CDR3 sequence (DNA): TGTGCCAGCAGCTTTAGCGGGGCTTACAATGAGCAGTTCTTC. It encodes CASSFSGAYNEQFF.

The J gene is TRBJ1-5, the V gene TRBV6-6; TRBD1 agrees at 8 bases. Germline V gene lookup returns CDR1 MNHNY and CDR2 SVGAGI (reference sequence). The CDR3 length is 16 residues. V lost 6 bases, J lost 10 bases, and 17 bases stayed unmatched. The CDR3, as DNA: TGTGCCAGCAGCCAGACTCTTGGACAGGGTTCGTATCCCCAGCATTTT. This translates into CASSQTLGQGSYPQHF.

The V gene is TRBV29-1, the J gene TRBJ1-4; 8 nucleotides line up with TRBD1. With 7 bases clipped from V and 8 bases from J, the junction kept 9 bases outside the gene matches. The CDR3 covers 13 residues. Germline lookup yields CDR1 SQVTM and CDR2 ANQGSEA. The CDR3 nucleotides are TGCAGCGGGGGGGACAGGAACGGAGAAAAACTGTTTTTT. Residues: CSGGDRNGEKLFF.

The rearrangement links TRBV28 to TRBJ2-3, with a possible D match to TRBD2 (6 bases). In germline, CDR1 is MDHEN, CDR2 SYDVKM. The CDR3 contains 15 residues. Trimming left V 2 bases short and J 4 bases short, with 13 bases between. The CDR3 protein is CASSLGASASDTQYF. The CDR3 DNA reads as TGTGCCAGCAGTTTAGGGGCTAGCGCCTCAGATACGCAGTATTTT.

The V and J genes are TRBV7-9 and TRBJ1-1, with D unresolved. Between the trimmed V and J ends, which lost 1 base and 6 bases, there was a span of 12 bases. Germline V CDR1 and CDR2: SEHNR, FQNEAQ (reference sequence). There are 14 residues in the CDR3. The CDR3 region has the DNA TGTGCCAGCAGCTTAGTCCCCAAGAGGGCTGAAGCTTTCTTT. It codes for CASSLVPKRAEAFF.

The chain joins TRBV27 to TRBJ1-1, with D uncertain. This CDR3 comprises 14 residues. CDR1 and CDR2 from the germline V gene are MNHEY and SMNVEV (reference sequence). V lost 6 bases to trimming and J lost 1 base, with 12 bases between them. The CDR3 is CASRLQGGNTEAFF. The CDR3 coding sequence is TGTGCCAGCAGACTTCAAGGCGGGAACACTGAAGCTTTCTTT.

The J gene is TRBJ2-3, the V gene TRBV18; 7 bases agree with TRBD2. The CDR3 spans 16 residues. The V gene's germline CDR1 is KGHSH and CDR2 LQKENI. Losses at the gene ends were 5 bases for V and 0 bases for J; bases not matched to a gene: 8. The chain's CDR3 is CASSNGYSGSTDTQYF. CDR3 sequence (DNA): TGTGCCAGCTCAAACGGCTATAGCGGGAGCACAGATACGCAGTATTTT.

This chain uses TRBV6-5 with TRBJ2-2; tentative D call: TRBD2 (7 bases). CDR1 MNHEY and CDR2 SVGAGI come from the germline V gene. Trimming removed 0 bases from V and 7 bases from J, with 12 bases in between. The CDR3 is 15 residues long. The CDR3 bases are TGTGCCAGCAGTTACTCATCGGGGGGCGGCGGGGAGCTGTTTTTT. This translates into CASSYSSGGGGELFF.

The chain has TRBV3-1 (or the pseudogene TRBV3-2) and TRBJ2-7, with D perhaps TRBD2 (6 bases). The CDR3 runs 13 residues. V lost 4 bases, J lost 4 bases, and 11 bases lay in between. Germline CDR1 and CDR2: LGHDT and YNNKEL (reference sequence). CDR3: CASSPPSGYEQYF. CDR3 coding DNA: TGTGCCAGCAGCCCGCCCAGCGGGTACGAGCAGTACTTC.

V usage is TRBV27 and J usage is TRBJ1-5, with unresolved D. Per germline, CDR1 MNHEY and CDR2 SMNVEV (reference sequence). This CDR3 region has 15 residues. V gave up 6 bases and J gave up 0 bases, with 12 bases separating them. The CDR3 region has the DNA TGTGCCAGCAGCACTGTTGGTTATAGCAATCAGCCCCAGCATTTT. It encodes CASSTVGYSNQPQHF.

The table lists this clone with a count of one. The CDR3: CASSLAGTSYTGELFF. The CDR3 nucleotides read TGTGCCAGCAGCTTGGCCGGGACTAGCTACACCGGGGAGCTGTTTTTT. The chain employs TRBV5-5 and TRBJ2-2; TRBD2 aligns across 9 bases. Germline lookup yields CDR1 SGHKS and CDR2 YYEKEE (reference sequence). The CDR3 totals 16 residues. V dropped 0 bases and J dropped 3; count of bases not matched to a gene: 3.

In its sample, this clone was seen once. The J gene is TRBJ1-4, the V gene TRBV12-3 or TRBV12-4, with a possible D match to TRBD1 (5 bases). This CDR3 is 11 amino acids long. The V end lost 6 bases, the J end lost 8 bases, and 7 bases lay between the germline ends. In DNA form, the CDR3 reads TGTGCCAGCAGCCGACAGGAAAAACTGTTTTTT. Its translation is CASSRQEKLFF.

The chain carries TRBV3-1 (or the pseudogene TRBV3-2) and TRBJ1-5, with 7 bases identical to TRBD1. The V segment lost 4 bases and the J segment 7 bases; nucleotides outside the gene matches: 13. The CDR3 runs to 16 residues. Germline CDR1 and CDR2: LGHDT and YNNKEL (reference sequence). CDR3 nucleotide sequence: TGTGCCAGCAGCCGAAGGGGCGGAACAGGGGACCAGCCCCAGCATTTT. It codes for CASSRRGGTGDQPQHF.

The V gene is TRBV10-2, the J gene TRBJ1-1; D gene unclear. Germline CDR1 is WSHSY and CDR2 is SAAADI. The CDR3 has 12 residues. Trimming took 8 bases from V and 2 from J, leaving 9 bases between them. The chain's CDR3 is CASREGNTEAFF. For the CDR3, the DNA is TGCGCCAGCCGAGAGGGTAACACTGAAGCTTTCTTT.

This sequence joins TRBV7-9 and TRBJ2-7; 7 nucleotides line up with TRBD1. CDR1 is SEHNR and CDR2 is FQNEAQ in the germline V gene (reference sequence). This CDR3 has 13 residues. Trimming took 5 bases from V and 6 from J; bases not matched to a gene: 7. The DNA of the CDR3 is TGTGCCAGCAGCCCTCCCCGGACAGGCGAGCAGTACTTC. It translates to CASSPPRTGEQYF. Drawing the rest from reference TRBV7-9 and TRBJ2-7, the complete variable domain is DTGVSQNPRHKITKRGQNVTFRCDPISEHNRLYWYRQTLGQGPEFLTYFQNEAQLEKSRLLSDRFSAERPKGSFSTLEIQRTEQGDSAMYLCASSPPRTGEQYFGPGTRLTVT.